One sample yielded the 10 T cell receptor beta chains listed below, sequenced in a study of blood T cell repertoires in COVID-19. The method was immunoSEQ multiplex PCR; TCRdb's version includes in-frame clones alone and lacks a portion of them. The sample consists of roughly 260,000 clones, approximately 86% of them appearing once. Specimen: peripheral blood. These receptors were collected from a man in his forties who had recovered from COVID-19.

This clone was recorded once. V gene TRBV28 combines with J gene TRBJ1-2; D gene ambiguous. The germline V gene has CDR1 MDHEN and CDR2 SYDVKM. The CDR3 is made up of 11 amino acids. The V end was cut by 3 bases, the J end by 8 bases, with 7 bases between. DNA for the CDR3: TGTGCCAGCAGTTTCCTCGGGGGCTACACCTTC. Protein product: CASSFLGGYTF.

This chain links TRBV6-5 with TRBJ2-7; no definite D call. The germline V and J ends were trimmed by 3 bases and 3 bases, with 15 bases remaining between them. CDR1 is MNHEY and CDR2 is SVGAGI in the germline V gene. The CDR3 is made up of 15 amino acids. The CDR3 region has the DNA TGTGCCAGCAGTTATGGCCCAGGTGTCCGCTACGAGCAGTACTTC. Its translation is CASSYGPGVRYEQYF.

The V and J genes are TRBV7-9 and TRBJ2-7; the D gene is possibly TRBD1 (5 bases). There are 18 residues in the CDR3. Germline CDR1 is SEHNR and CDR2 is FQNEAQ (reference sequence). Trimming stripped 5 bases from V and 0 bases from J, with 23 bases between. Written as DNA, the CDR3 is TGTGCCAGCAGCCATCCGACCACTTACCAGGGTTCCTCCTACGAGCAGTACTTC. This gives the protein CASSHPTTYQGSSYEQYF.

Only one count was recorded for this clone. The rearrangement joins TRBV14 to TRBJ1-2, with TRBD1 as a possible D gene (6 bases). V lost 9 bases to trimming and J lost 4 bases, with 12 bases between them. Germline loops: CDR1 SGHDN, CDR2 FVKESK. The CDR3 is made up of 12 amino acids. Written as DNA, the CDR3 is TGTGCCAGTGGTCGGACAGCCTATGGCTACACCTTC. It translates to CASGRTAYGYTF.

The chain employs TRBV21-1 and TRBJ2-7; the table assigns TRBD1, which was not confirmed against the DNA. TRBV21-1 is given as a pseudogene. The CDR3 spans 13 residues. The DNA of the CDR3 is TGTGCCAGCAGCAAAGTAGGGGTTGACGAGCAGTACTTC. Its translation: CASSKVGVDEQYF.

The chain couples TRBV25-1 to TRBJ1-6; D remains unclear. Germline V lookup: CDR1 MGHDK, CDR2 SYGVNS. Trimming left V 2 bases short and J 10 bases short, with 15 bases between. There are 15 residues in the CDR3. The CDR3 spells CASSENRGIGSPLHF. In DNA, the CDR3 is TGTGCCAGCAGTGAAAACCGAGGGATAGGATCACCCCTCCACTTT.

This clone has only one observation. The DNA for the CDR3 is TGTGCCAGCAGCCAAGGAATTGGTAGCGCGAACGAGCAGTACTTC. Translating gives CASSQGIGSANEQYF. The V call is TRBV3-1 (or the pseudogene TRBV3-2), the J call TRBJ2-7; D possibly corresponds to TRBD2 (5 bases). Trimming left V 1 base short and J 5 bases short, with 15 bases between. From germline, CDR1 is LGHDT and CDR2 YNNKEL (reference sequence). The CDR3 spans 15 residues.

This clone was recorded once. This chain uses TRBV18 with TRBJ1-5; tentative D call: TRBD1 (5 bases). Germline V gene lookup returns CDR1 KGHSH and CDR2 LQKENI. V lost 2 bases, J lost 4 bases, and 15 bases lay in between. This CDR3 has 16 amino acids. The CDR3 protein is CASSPTRENRNQPQHF. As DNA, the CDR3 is TGTGCCAGCTCACCAACCAGGGAAAATAGAAATCAGCCCCAGCATTTT.

The CDR3 sequence: CASSLWAGGLTDTQYF. The CDR3 DNA reads TGTGCCAGCAGCTTATGGGCGGGAGGCCTCACAGATACGCAGTATTTT. The chain recombines TRBV7-3 with TRBJ2-3; the match to TRBD2 covers 8 bases. This CDR3 region has 16 residues. Germline CDR1 and CDR2: SGHTA and FQGTGA. V was pared by 2 bases and J by 2 bases, with 6 bases of the junction left unmatched.

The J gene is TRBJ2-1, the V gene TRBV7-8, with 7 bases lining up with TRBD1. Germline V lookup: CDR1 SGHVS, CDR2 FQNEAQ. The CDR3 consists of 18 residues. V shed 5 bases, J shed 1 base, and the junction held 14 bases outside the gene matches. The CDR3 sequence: CASSARRPGQKSYNEQFF. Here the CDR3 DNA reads TGTGCCAGCAGCGCCAGGAGACCGGGACAGAAATCCTACAATGAGCAGTTCTTC.